What follows describes a single TCR beta chain. Antigen unknown. CDR3 length: 17 residues. The trim removed 1 base at V and 5 bases at J, leaving 14 bases unmatched. Germline assignment: CDR1 SGHTS and CDR2 YDEGEE. These data originate in a study of cytomegalovirus exposure and HLA in healthy donors. Study results and limitations: Across donors, presence/absence analyses took sequencing depth to be roughly uniform.

PCR primers comprised 60 Vbeta and 13 Jbeta primers. Only in-frame clones appear in the TCRdb table, and some are missing; sequencing was by immunoSEQ multiplex PCR. The sample lists over 100,000 clones, approximately 80% occurring once. This receptor was identified in a male donor in good health and CMV-seropositive. The genes are TRBV5-8 and TRBJ1-1; 7 bases agree with TRBD1. Sequencing used PBMCs. CDR3 sequence reads: CASSLRFAANRGTEAFF. CDR3 DNA sequence: TGTGCCAGCAGCTTGAGATTTGCAGCTAACAGGGGTACTGAAGCTTTCTTT. The entire variable domain, with the rest obtained from reference TRBV5-8 and TRBJ1-1, is as follows: EAGVTQSPTHLIKTRGQQATLRCSPISGHTSVYWYQQALGLGLQFLLWYDEGEERNRGNFPPRFSGRQFPNYSSELNVNALELEDSALYLCASSLRFAANRGTEAFFGQGTRLTVV.